The 31 T cell receptor beta chains reported below all come from one sample, sequenced in a study of blood T cells in healthy people across ages. Alongside a J-beta primer mix, a sample-barcoded 5' primer served in a second PCR lasting about 6 to 11 cycles. TCRdb re-called the 5' RACE reads with MiXCR, one entry per CDR3 protein. This repertoire shows about 640,000 distinct CDR3 sequences, under 70% found once; its top ten account for over 35%. Input material: blood. The source is a man in his sixties in good health.

This clonotype came up a few times. The J gene is TRBJ1-2, the V gene TRBV5-1, with 10 bases lining up with TRBD1. Germline lookup yields CDR1 SGHRS and CDR2 YFSETQ. Unmatched junction bases numbered 14, after V lost 4 bases and J lost 2 bases. The CDR3 has 18 residues. DNA of the CDR3: TGCGCCAGCAGCCTCCTTGTGCGGGACAGGGGCCTGAACTATGGCTACACCTTC. It is translated as CASSLLVRDRGLNYGYTF.

The V gene is TRBV18, the J gene TRBJ2-3, with D unclear. The CDR3 has 11 residues. The germline CDR1 and CDR2 sequences are KGHSH and LQKENI. The ends were cut back, 6 bases at V and 8 bases at J, with 9 bases in the middle. CDR3 sequence: CASSLDRTQYF. CDR3 bases: TGTGCCAGCTCCCTTGACCGTACGCAGTATTTT. Filled out from reference TRBV18 and TRBJ2-3, the complete variable domain reads NAGVMQNPRHLVRRRGQEARLRCSPMKGHSHVYWYRQLPEEGLKFMVYLQKENIIDESGMPKERFSAEFPKEGPSILRIQQVVRGDSAAYFCASSLDRTQYFGPGTRLTVL.

The chain couples TRBV15 to TRBJ2-1; D gene ambiguous. Germline V lookup: CDR1 LNHNV, CDR2 YYDKDF (reference sequence). The CDR3 is 13 residues long. V lost 0 bases to trimming and J lost 12 bases, with 12 bases between them. The CDR3 DNA is TGTGCCACCAGCAGAGAGGACCACTCAACGCAGTTCTTC. Translated: CATSREDHSTQFF.

Details on this clonotype: One junction end disagrees with the germline gene, perhaps due to a read error. This sequence joins TRBV29-1 and TRBJ2-1; TRBD1 might be the D (6 bases). Germline CDR1 and CDR2: SQVTM and ANQGSEA. This CDR3 contains 15 residues. The CDR3 here is CSVENLYRDGDERFF. CDR3 in DNA: TGCAGCGTTGAAAATCTATACAGGGATGGGGATGAGCGGTTCTTC.

V usage is TRBV5-1 and J usage is TRBJ2-2, with a possible D match to TRBD1 (6 bases). V lost 4 bases to trimming and J lost 6 bases, with 19 bases between them. The CDR3 loop spans 16 amino acids. CDR1 is SGHRS and CDR2 is YFSETQ in the germline V gene. The DNA of the CDR3 is TGCGCCAGCAGCCCAGCGCGGACAGAGGTCGCCGGGGAGCTGTTTTTT. This codes for CASSPARTEVAGELFF.

The chain is built from TRBV9 and TRBJ2-7; D uncertain. The CDR3 extends over 15 amino acids. In germline, CDR1 is SGDLS, CDR2 YYNGEE. The V and J ends lost 0 bases and 2 bases respectively, with 12 bases between them. The CDR3 nucleotides read TGTGCCAGCAGCGTAGGAGGAGCGACAACCTACGAGCAGTACTTC. This translates into CASSVGGATTYEQYF.

This clonotype was seen more than once but under ten times. This chain connects TRBV29-1 to TRBJ1-2; D unclear. CDR3 size: 12 residues. Trimming removed 4 bases from V and 2 bases from J, with 8 bases in between. Germline CDR1 is SQVTM and CDR2 is ANQGSEA. The DNA for the CDR3 is TGCAGCGTTGTGTCCATGAACTATGGCTACACCTTC. This codes for CSVVSMNYGYTF.

The chain links TRBV20-1 to TRBJ2-5; D remains ambiguous. The CDR3 extends over 12 amino acids. Germline values: CDR1 DFQATT, CDR2 SNEGSKA (reference sequence). Trimming took off 6 bases at V and 4 bases at J, with 12 bases between the two ends. This chain's CDR3 is CSALLQIETQYF. As DNA, the CDR3 is TGCAGTGCCTTACTACAGATAGAGACCCAGTACTTC.

The rearrangement links TRBV20-1 to TRBJ2-5; D remains unclear. V lost 6 bases and J lost 5, with 16 bases in between. Germline lookup yields CDR1 DFQATT and CDR2 SNEGSKA (reference sequence). The CDR3 is 13 amino acids. The CDR3 DNA reads TGCAGTGCGCTTGGACGAGTTATGGAGACCCAGTACTTC. It translates to CSALGRVMETQYF.

The chain uses TRBV20-1 and TRBJ2-5; 9 bases agree with TRBD1. The CDR3 totals 13 residues. J lost 11 bases, V lost 5 bases, and 12 bases had no gene match. Looked up from germline, CDR1 is DFQATT and CDR2 is SNEGSKA (reference sequence). Here the CDR3 reads CSAYRGRKGEQYF. CDR3 nucleotides: TGCAGTGCTTACAGGGGGCGCAAGGGTGAGCAGTACTTC.

This chain links TRBV20-1 with TRBJ2-7; D gene unclear. CDR3 length: 16 amino acids. Germline CDR1 DFQATT, CDR2 SNEGSKA (reference sequence). The V and J ends lost 0 bases and 1 base respectively, with 16 bases between them. The CDR3 here is CSARDFSGLVSYEQYF. The CDR3 DNA sequence: TGCAGTGCTAGAGATTTTTCCGGCCTGGTGTCCTACGAGCAGTACTTC.

This chain joins TRBV3-1 and TRBJ1-1, with a possible D match to TRBD1 (5 bases). The CDR3 is 14 amino acids. Germline CDR1 is LGHDT and CDR2 is YNNKEL (reference sequence). Trimming removed 3 bases from V and 5 bases from J, with 13 bases in between. The CDR3 bases are TGTGCCAGCAGCCACCAAAACAGGAGGACTGAAGCTTTCTTT. Translating gives CASSHQNRRTEAFF.

This chain uses TRBV6-6 with TRBJ1-4; 9 nucleotides align to TRBD1. The V gene's germline CDR1 is MNHNY and CDR2 SVGAGI (reference sequence). The CDR3 totals 13 residues. V lost 5 bases and J lost 8; bases outside the gene matches: 3. The CDR3 DNA is TGTGCCAGCAGTGACAGGGGGGGAGAAAAACTGTTTTTT. This encodes CASSDRGGEKLFF.

DNA for the CDR3: TGTGCCAGCGACCGGGACAGGGGCAACAATGAGCAGTTCTTC. This encodes CASDRDRGNNEQFF. The chain is built from TRBV6-1 and TRBJ2-1; 10 bases are a match to TRBD1. J lost 5 bases, V lost 8 bases, and 6 bases had no gene match. CDR3 length: 14 residues. Germline V gives CDR1 MNHNS, CDR2 SASEGT.

This clonotype was recorded a few times. The chain joins TRBV5-1 to TRBJ2-1; 7 bases map to TRBD2. Germline CDR1 SGHRS, CDR2 YFSETQ. The CDR3 is 15 residues long. V dropped 1 base and J dropped 8; count of bases not matched to a gene: 9. This CDR3 reads CASSLIAGLIDEQFF. For the CDR3, the DNA is TGCGCCAGCAGCTTGATCGCGGGACTAATCGATGAGCAGTTCTTC. Looking up the rest from reference TRBV5-1 and TRBJ2-1 gives the full variable domain: KAGVTQTPRYLIKTRGQQVTLSCSPISGHRSVSWYQQTPGQGLQFLFEYFSETQRNKGNFPGRFSGRQFSNSRSEMNVSTLELGDSALYLCASSLIAGLIDEQFFGPGTRLTVL.

The chain combines TRBV5-5 with TRBJ2-5; 10 bases agree with TRBD1. The V and J ends lost 2 bases and 2 bases, in that order; junction bases with no gene match: 6. CDR1 SGHKS and CDR2 YYEKEE come from the germline V gene (reference sequence). This CDR3 is 16 amino acids long. The CDR3 sequence is CASSFSPGQGQETQYF. The CDR3 DNA reads as TGTGCCAGCAGCTTTAGCCCGGGACAGGGGCAAGAGACCCAGTACTTC.

This sequence joins TRBV20-1 and TRBJ2-7; the match to TRBD2 covers 15 bases. V dropped 6 bases and J dropped 6; count of bases not matched to a gene: 3. Germline CDR1 is DFQATT and CDR2 is SNEGSKA (reference sequence). This CDR3 region has 13 residues. CDR3 DNA sequence: TGCAGTGCGCGGACTAGCGGGGGGGGCGAGCAGTACTTC. This codes for CSARTSGGGEQYF.

The chain employs TRBV4-1 and TRBJ2-1; 10 nucleotides match TRBD2. With 0 bases clipped from V and 6 bases from J, the junction kept 5 bases outside the gene matches. Germline loops: CDR1 MGHRA, CDR2 YSYEKL. The CDR3 covers 16 residues. The CDR3 bases are TGCGCCAGCAGCCAAGATGAACTAGCGGGGCTCAATGAGCAGTTCTTC. Protein sequence: CASSQDELAGLNEQFF.

The chain recombines TRBV30 with TRBJ1-2; no clear D gene. Germline lookup yields CDR1 GTSNPN and CDR2 SVGIG (reference sequence). The CDR3 is made up of 17 amino acids. V lost 1 base to trimming and J lost 0 bases, with 18 bases between them. The CDR3, as DNA: TGTGCCTGGAGTGCAGCCCCTCGGCGGAAGCCTAACTATGGCTACACCTTC. It codes for CAWSAAPRRKPNYGYTF.

V and J are TRBV20-1 and TRBJ2-5; 12 bases match TRBD1. The DNA end favors TRBJ2-7, so the J call may be wrong. The CDR3 consists of 15 residues. Germline V CDR1 and CDR2: DFQATT, SNEGSKA (reference sequence). The CDR3 DNA follows: TGCAGTGCTAGCTCCGGGACAGGGGGCCCCTACGAGCAGTACTTC. As protein: CSASSGTGGPYEQYF.

This clonotype was counted only a few times. This sequence joins TRBV29-1 and TRBJ2-5; TRBD1 aligns across 10 bases. The CDR3 loop spans 14 amino acids. CDR1 is SQVTM and CDR2 is ANQGSEA in the germline V gene. After removal of 7 bases from V and 2 bases from J, the junction contained 7 bases not matched to a gene. The CDR3 spells CSAPDRGTQETQYF. In DNA form, the CDR3 reads TGCAGCGCACCGGACAGGGGGACTCAAGAGACCCAGTACTTC.

The gene calls are TRBV5-1 and TRBJ1-1, with D uncertain. Trimming removed 0 bases at V and 3 bases at J, with 12 bases between. CDR1 and CDR2 (germline): SGHRS, YFSETQ. The CDR3 loop spans 15 amino acids. The CDR3 loop reads CASSLGGSRDTEAFF. CDR3 in DNA: TGCGCCAGCAGCTTGGGAGGGTCGAGGGACACTGAAGCTTTCTTT.

The chain couples TRBV3-1 to TRBJ1-1, with TRBD1 identical over 11 bases. The CDR3 contains 17 residues. The V and J ends lost 1 base and 1 base, in that order; junction bases with no gene match: 5. CDR1 is LGHDT and CDR2 is YNNKEL in the germline V gene (reference sequence). CDR3 DNA sequence: TGTGCCAGCAGCCAAGGGACAGGGGGCACGGGGAACACTGAAGCTTTCTTT. Encoded protein: CASSQGTGGTGNTEAFF. The entire variable domain, with the rest obtained from reference TRBV3-1 and TRBJ1-1, is as follows: DTAVSQTPKYLVTQMGNDKSIKCEQNLGHDTMYWYKQDSKKFLKIMFSYNNKELIINETVPNRFSPKSPDKAHLNLHINSLELGDSAVYFCASSQGTGGTGNTEAFFGQGTRLTVV.

This clonotype was detected ten times or more. The genes are TRBV5-1 and TRBJ2-7, with 11 nucleotides matching TRBD1. This CDR3 has 14 residues. The germline CDR1 and CDR2 sequences are SGHRS and YFSETQ. J gave up 3 bases and V 4 bases, and 3 bases lay outside the gene matches. The CDR3 nucleotides read TGCGCCAGCAGCCCGGGACAGGGGGTCTACGAGCAGTACTTC. This translates into CASSPGQGVYEQYF. The entire variable domain, with the rest obtained from reference TRBV5-1 and TRBJ2-7, is as follows: KAGVTQTPRYLIKTRGQQVTLSCSPISGHRSVSWYQQTPGQGLQFLFEYFSETQRNKGNFPGRFSGRQFSNSRSEMNVSTLELGDSALYLCASSPGQGVYEQYFGPGTRLTVT.

The chain joins TRBV6-1 to TRBJ1-5, with a possible D match to TRBD1 (5 bases). Germline CDR1 reads MNHNS; CDR2 reads SASEGT. This CDR3 is 14 amino acids long. V was trimmed by 6 bases and J by 3 bases, leaving 12 bases between them. The CDR3 DNA follows: TGTGCCAGCAGGGACACATCCTTCAATCAGCCCCAGCATTTT. It codes for CASRDTSFNQPQHF.

The chain employs TRBV10-3 and TRBJ2-7, with 12 bases fitting TRBD2. Unmatched junction bases numbered 6, after V lost 5 bases and J lost 1 base. This CDR3 contains 16 residues. CDR1 is ENHRY and CDR2 is SYGVKD in the germline V gene. The CDR3 region is CAISQAGTSGSYEQYF. The CDR3 DNA sequence: TGTGCCATCAGTCAAGCCGGGACTAGCGGGTCCTACGAGCAGTACTTC.

V usage is TRBV12-3 or TRBV12-4 and J usage is TRBJ2-1; 11 bases are a match to TRBD2. This CDR3 is built from 18 residues. V lost 6 bases, J lost 4 bases, and 14 bases stayed unmatched. This chain's CDR3 is CASSSRLAGSGLYNEQFF. In nucleotides, the CDR3 is TGTGCCAGCAGCTCCCGACTAGCGGGATCCGGCCTATACAATGAGCAGTTCTTC.

The gene calls are TRBV5-1 and TRBJ2-1; 8 positions agree with TRBD2. Unmatched junction bases numbered 3, after V lost 0 bases and J lost 1 base. This CDR3 has 16 residues. From germline, CDR1 is SGHRS and CDR2 YFSETQ. CDR3 in amino acids: CASSLGAGDSYNEQFF. The CDR3 region has the DNA TGCGCCAGCAGCTTGGGAGCGGGGGATTCCTACAATGAGCAGTTCTTC.

V is TRBV3-1 and J is TRBJ1-2, with D maybe TRBD1 (6 bases). CDR1 is LGHDT and CDR2 is YNNKEL in the germline V gene (reference sequence). The CDR3 is made up of 15 amino acids. The V end was cut by 0 bases, the J end by 4 bases, with 12 bases between. CDR3 region: CASSQDNTGSYGYTF. The CDR3 coding sequence is TGTGCCAGCAGCCAAGATAATACAGGGTCCTATGGCTACACCTTC.

This chain uses TRBV25-1 with TRBJ2-1, with D perhaps matching TRBD1 (6 bases). V was trimmed by 7 bases and J by 0 bases, leaving 13 bases between them. This CDR3 comprises 15 residues. Per germline, CDR1 MGHDK and CDR2 SYGVNS. The CDR3 sequence: CASTPPTGSYNEQFF. The CDR3 DNA is TGTGCCAGCACTCCCCCGACAGGCTCCTACAATGAGCAGTTCTTC.

V gene TRBV12-3 or TRBV12-4 combines with J gene TRBJ2-3; no reliable D call. V was cut by 7 bases and J by 0 bases, with 11 bases left in between. The CDR3 spans 14 residues. The CDR3 region is CASKEGRSTDTQYF. In nucleotides, the CDR3 is TGTGCCAGCAAAGAAGGAAGGAGCACAGATACGCAGTATTTT.